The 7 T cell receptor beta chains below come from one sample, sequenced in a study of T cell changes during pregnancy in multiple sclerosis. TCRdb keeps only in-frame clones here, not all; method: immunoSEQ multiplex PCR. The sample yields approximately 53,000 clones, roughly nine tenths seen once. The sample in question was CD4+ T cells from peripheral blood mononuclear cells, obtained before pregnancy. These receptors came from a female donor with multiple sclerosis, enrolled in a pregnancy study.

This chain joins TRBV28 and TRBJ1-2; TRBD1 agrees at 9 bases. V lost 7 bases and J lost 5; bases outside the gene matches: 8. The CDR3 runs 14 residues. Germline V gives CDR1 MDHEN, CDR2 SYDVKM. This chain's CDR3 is CASTAGGTGYGYTF. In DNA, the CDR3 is TGTGCCAGCACTGCAGGCGGGACAGGGTATGGCTACACCTTC.

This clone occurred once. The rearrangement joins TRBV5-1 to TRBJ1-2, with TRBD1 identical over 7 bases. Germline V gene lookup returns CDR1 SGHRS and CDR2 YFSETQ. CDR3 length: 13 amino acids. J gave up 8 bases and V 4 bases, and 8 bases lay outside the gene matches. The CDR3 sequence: CASSRDREGGYTF. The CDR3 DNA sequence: TGCGCCAGCAGCAGGGACAGAGAGGGAGGCTACACCTTC.

The CDR3 here is CASSLAGGSLSYEQYF. CDR3 DNA sequence: TGCGCCAGCAGCTTGGCCGGGGGGTCCCTTTCCTACGAGCAGTACTTC. The chain joins TRBV5-1 to TRBJ2-7; 7 bases map to TRBD2. Per the germline V gene, CDR1 is SGHRS and CDR2 is YFSETQ. This CDR3 is 16 amino acids long. V shed 0 bases and J 1 base; nucleotides not matched to a gene: 7.

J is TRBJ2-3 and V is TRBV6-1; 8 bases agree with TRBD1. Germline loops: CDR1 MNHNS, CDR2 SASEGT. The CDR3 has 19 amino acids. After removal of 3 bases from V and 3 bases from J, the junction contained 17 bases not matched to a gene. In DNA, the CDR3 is TGTGCCAGCAGTGATCCCCTTTTCGGACAGGGAAGGTTGACAGATACGCAGTATTTT. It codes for CASSDPLFGQGRLTDTQYF.

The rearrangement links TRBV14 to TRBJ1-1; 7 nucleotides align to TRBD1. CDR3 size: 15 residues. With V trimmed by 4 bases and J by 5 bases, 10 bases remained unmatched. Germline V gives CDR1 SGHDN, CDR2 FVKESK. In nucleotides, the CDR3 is TGTGCCAGCAGCCCTCCCGACAGGGTACGAACTGAAGCTTTCTTT. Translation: CASSPPDRVRTEAFF.

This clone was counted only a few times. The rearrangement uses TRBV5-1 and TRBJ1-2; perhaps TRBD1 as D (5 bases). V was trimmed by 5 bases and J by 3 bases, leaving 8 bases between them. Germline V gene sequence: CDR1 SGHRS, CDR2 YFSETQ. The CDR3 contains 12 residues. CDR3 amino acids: CASSQGDYGYTF. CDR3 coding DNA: TGCGCCAGCAGTCAGGGTGACTATGGCTACACCTTC.

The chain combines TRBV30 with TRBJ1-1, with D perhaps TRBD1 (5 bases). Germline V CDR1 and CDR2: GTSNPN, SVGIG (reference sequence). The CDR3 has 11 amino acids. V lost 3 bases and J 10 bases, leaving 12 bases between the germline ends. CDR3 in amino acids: CAWRQATGAFF. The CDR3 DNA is TGTGCCTGGAGGCAAGCTACAGGAGCTTTCTTT.